One and the same sample provided the 20 T cell receptor beta chains below, sequenced in a study of cytomegalovirus exposure and HLA in healthy donors. The PCR contained 60 Vbeta and 13 Jbeta primers. TCRdb keeps only in-frame clones here, not all; method: immunoSEQ multiplex PCR. The table shows about 120,000 clones, with nearly 65% occurring only once. Sequences were obtained from PBMCs. Source of these receptors: a man aged 40-50 years in good health and CMV-seropositive.

J is TRBJ2-3 and V is TRBV5-1, with 7 nucleotides matching TRBD2. The CDR3 has 18 residues. V shed 0 bases, J shed 3 bases, and the junction held 13 bases outside the gene matches. Germline CDR1 reads SGHRS; CDR2 reads YFSETQ. The CDR3 loop reads CASSLVPAGLLGTDTQYF. The CDR3 DNA reads TGCGCCAGCAGCTTGGTCCCAGCGGGGCTTCTGGGGACAGATACGCAGTATTTT.

For the CDR3, the DNA is TGTGCCAGCAGCTTGAACAGAAATCAGCCCCAGCATTTT. Amino acid sequence: CASSLNRNQPQHF. The chain links TRBV5-8 to TRBJ1-5; unclear D gene. CDR1 and CDR2 (germline): SGHTS, YDEGEE. This CDR3 has 13 amino acids. The ends were cut back, 1 base at V and 4 bases at J, with 6 bases in the middle.

The chain couples TRBV6-1 to TRBJ1-2; the match to TRBD1 covers 8 bases. Germline V gives CDR1 MNHNS, CDR2 SASEGT. This CDR3 has 13 amino acids. The V segment lost 5 bases and the J segment 3 bases; nucleotides outside the gene matches: 2. DNA for the CDR3: TGTGCCAGCAGTATGACAGGGGACTATGGCTACACCTTC. Translated, it gives CASSMTGDYGYTF.

This clone was seen a few times. V gene TRBV29-1 combines with J gene TRBJ1-1; no firm D call. The CDR3 contains 12 residues. Per the germline V gene, CDR1 is SQVTM and CDR2 is ANQGSEA. Trimming removed 3 bases from V and 5 bases from J, with 10 bases in between. CDR3 region: CSVDLANTEAFF. The CDR3 DNA reads TGCAGCGTTGACTTAGCCAATACTGAAGCTTTCTTT.

V and J are TRBV2 and TRBJ1-2, with D unclear. This CDR3 is built from 12 residues. The V end was cut by 0 bases, the J end by 8 bases, with 7 bases between. Germline-derived CDR1 and CDR2 are SNHLY and FYNNEI. CDR3 amino acids: CASSEARVGYTF. Written as DNA, the CDR3 is TGTGCCAGCAGTGAAGCGAGGGTAGGCTACACCTTC.

V usage is TRBV5-4 and J usage is TRBJ1-2; the D is unclear. Germline CDR1 reads SGHNT; CDR2 reads YYREEE (reference sequence). This CDR3 is built from 13 residues. V lost 0 bases to trimming and J lost 8 bases, with 11 bases between them. The CDR3 spells CASSLVGGSGYTF. The CDR3, as DNA: TGTGCCAGCAGCTTGGTTGGAGGGAGCGGCTACACCTTC.

V is TRBV4-2 and J is TRBJ1-3; D gene unclear. V was trimmed by 3 bases and J by 7 bases, leaving 19 bases between them. CDR3 length equals 16 residues. Germline CDR1 and CDR2: LGHNA and YNFKEQ. The CDR3 nucleotides are TGTGCCAGCAGCCAGGTGTTATCCGACCCCGGGAACACCATATATTTT. Its translation: CASSQVLSDPGNTIYF.

This clone was counted between two and nine times. The chain has TRBV27 and TRBJ1-4, with TRBD1 matching over 12 bases. The V gene's germline CDR1 is MNHEY and CDR2 SMNVEV (reference sequence). The CDR3 loop spans 19 amino acids. The V segment lost 2 bases and the J segment 4 bases; nucleotides outside the gene matches: 11. The DNA for the CDR3 is TGTGCCAGCAGTTTAATCGCGTGGGACAGGGGGCGGGATAATGAAAAACTGTTTTTT. Amino acids: CASSLIAWDRGRDNEKLFF.

This clone appeared a single time. J is TRBJ1-5 and V is TRBV11-1, with 8 bases lining up with TRBD1. The V gene end was trimmed by 5 bases and the J gene end by 5 bases; junction bases not matched to a gene: 5. The CDR3 has 14 residues. Germline V gene data show CDR1 as SGHAT and CDR2 as FQDESV (reference sequence). The CDR3 sequence is CASSPGTGDQPQHF. For the CDR3, the DNA is TGTGCCAGCAGCCCCGGGACAGGTGATCAGCCCCAGCATTTT. The entire variable domain, with the rest obtained from reference TRBV11-1 and TRBJ1-5, is as follows: EAEVAQSPRYKITEKSQAVAFWCDPISGHATLYWYRQILGQGPELLVQFQDESVVDDSQLPKDRFSAERLKGVDSTLKIQPAELGDSAMYLCASSPGTGDQPQHFGDGTRLSIL.

The chain employs TRBV4-1 and TRBJ1-2; D call uncertain. Between the trimmed V and J ends, which lost 6 bases and 6 bases, there was a span of 17 bases. Germline loops: CDR1 MGHRA, CDR2 YSYEKL. The CDR3 has 14 amino acids. The CDR3 DNA reads as TGCGCCAGCAGTCGGCTACCCCCGGCGGATGGCTACACCTTC. The encoded protein is CASSRLPPADGYTF.

The sample holds a few counts of this clone. V usage is TRBV5-8 and J usage is TRBJ2-7, with a tentative D call TRBD2 (6 bases). The ends were cut back, 0 bases at V and 7 bases at J, with 14 bases in the middle. This CDR3 contains 14 residues. Germline CDR1 reads SGHTS; CDR2 reads YDEGEE. The CDR3 sequence is CASSLEFGGMEQYF. The CDR3 nucleotides are TGTGCCAGCAGCTTGGAATTCGGGGGTATGGAGCAGTACTTC.

This clone has a handful of counts. The genes are TRBV18 and TRBJ1-5; weak D call: TRBD1 (5 bases). The CDR3 runs to 14 residues. The germline V gene encodes CDR1 KGHSH and CDR2 LQKENI. Trimming cost V 2 bases and J 2 bases, with 7 bases left between them. CDR3 in amino acids: CASSPGHRNQPQHF. In nucleotides, the CDR3 is TGTGCCAGCTCACCAGGACACCGCAATCAGCCCCAGCATTTT.

J is TRBJ2-6 and V is TRBV6-5; D is ambiguous. Germline CDR1 MNHEY, CDR2 SVGAGI. This CDR3 contains 14 residues. V gave up 5 bases and J gave up 0 bases, with 5 bases separating them. The CDR3 reads CASSVSSGANVLTF. CDR3 bases: TGTGCCAGCAGTGTGAGCTCTGGGGCCAACGTCCTGACTTTC.

A few counts support this clone. The V gene is TRBV6-5, the J gene TRBJ1-2, with D tentatively TRBD1 (5 bases). CDR3 length: 14 amino acids. With 2 bases removed from V and 2 bases from J, the gap between germline ends came to 9 bases. CDR1 and CDR2 (germline): MNHEY, SVGAGI. This chain's CDR3 is CASSYGAVNYGYTF. DNA of the CDR3: TGTGCCAGCAGTTACGGGGCAGTCAACTATGGCTACACCTTC.

This clone was detected only a few times. V is TRBV2 and J is TRBJ2-1; D is possibly TRBD2 (6 bases). V gave up 7 bases and J gave up 5 bases, with 15 bases separating them. The germline CDR1 and CDR2 sequences are SNHLY and FYNNEI. The length of the CDR3 is 14 residues. The CDR3 spells CASTRDSADNEQFF. In DNA form, the CDR3 reads TGTGCCAGCACCCGGGACTCGGCCGACAATGAGCAGTTCTTC.

The V call is TRBV13, the J call TRBJ2-7; TRBD1 might be the D (5 bases). The CDR3 contains 15 residues. V was pared by 0 bases and J by 2 bases, with 11 bases between. Germline assignment: CDR1 PRHDT and CDR2 FYEKMQ (reference sequence). DNA of the CDR3: TGTGCCAGCAGCTTAGGGGCAGGGCATACCTACGAGCAGTACTTC. The encoded protein is CASSLGAGHTYEQYF.

The rearrangement uses TRBV27 and TRBJ2-7, with TRBD2 identical over 10 bases. The CDR3 is made up of 15 amino acids. CDR1 and CDR2 (germline): MNHEY, SMNVEV (reference sequence). The V gene end was trimmed by 3 bases and the J gene end by 4 bases; junction bases not matched to a gene: 6. CDR3 sequence: CASSFALAGKYEQYF. CDR3 DNA: TGTGCCAGCAGTTTCGCACTAGCGGGGAAGTACGAGCAGTACTTC.

This clone was picked up a small number of times. V is TRBV6-1 and J is TRBJ1-2; D is ambiguous. The CDR3 extends over 15 amino acids. Germline loops: CDR1 MNHNS, CDR2 SASEGT. Trimming left V 2 bases short and J 0 bases short, with 10 bases between. CDR3 sequence reads: CASSESGGANYGYTF. The DNA of the CDR3 is TGTGCCAGCAGTGAATCGGGAGGAGCTAACTATGGCTACACCTTC.

This chain joins TRBV28 and TRBJ2-2, with D hard to call. The CDR3 totals 13 residues. Per the germline V gene, CDR1 is MDHEN and CDR2 is SYDVKM. V was pared by 6 bases and J by 4 bases, with 9 bases between. The CDR3 sequence: CASSRVLTGELFF. The CDR3 coding sequence is TGTGCCAGCAGCCGGGTCCTCACCGGGGAGCTGTTTTTT.

This chain's CDR3 is CASSLRLAGEGEQYF. As DNA, the CDR3 is TGTGCCAGCAGCTTAAGGCTAGCGGGAGAAGGCGAGCAGTACTTC. The gene calls are TRBV7-9 and TRBJ2-7; the match to TRBD2 covers 10 bases. The germline gives CDR1 SEHNR, CDR2 FQNEAQ (reference sequence). The CDR3 is 15 residues long. Trimming took 2 bases from V and 6 from J; bases not matched to a gene: 7.